This T cell receptor (beta chain) was found in a study of blood T cells in healthy people across ages. Study-level points and caveats: Whereas aged donors had fewer naive CD4+ cells, long-lived donors had more of them and higher diversity. Diversity estimated from one million T cells was considered an underestimate. Possibly confounding the expanded clonotype changes was the fact that donor CMV status was unknown.

Next came a second PCR, run for about 6 to 12 cycles, which used a sample-barcoded 5' primer along with a J-beta primer mix. MiXCR, applied by TCRdb to the 5' RACE reads, yields one record per CDR3 protein. The top ten clones hold about 21% of a sample with fewer than 1 million distinct CDR3 sequences, approximately 48% of them seen once. Notes on this clonotype: The antigen is undetermined.

This CDR3 is built from 16 residues. The J segment lost 10 bases and the V segment lost 3 bases, leaving 12 bases of the junction unmatched. Germline V gene lookup returns CDR1 KGHSH and CDR2 LQKENI. The chain carries TRBV18 and TRBJ1-6, with TRBD1 matching 7 bases. The sequenced sample was blood. The clonotype comes from a man in his fifties or sixties in good health. CDR3 sequence (DNA): TGTGCCAGCTCACCGCGAACAGGGGCCGGCAGGTCACCCCTCCACTTT. It codes for CASSPRTGAGRSPLHF.